This TCR beta chain was recovered during a study of T cells in tumors after PD-1 blockade. Study-wide context: No patient had prior checkpoint blockade, systemic immunosuppression, or radiotherapy within 4 weeks. Patients received pembrolizumab 200 mg every 3 weeks or cemiplimab 350 mg every 2 weeks. A subset received ongoing vismodegib 150 mg daily alongside anti-PD-1 therapy. General observations from the study: Blood contained 35% to 50% of the tumor's TCR clonotypes.

Remarks on this clone: Its specificity is unknown.

The germline V gene encodes CDR1 SGDLS and CDR2 YYNGEE. V lost 4 bases and J lost 4, with 15 bases in between. The CDR3 runs 15 residues. Profiling relied on immunoSEQ multiplex PCR, and the TCRdb table lists in-frame clones only, not all of them. The repertoire consists of tens of thousands of clones, with more than 65% occurring once and the leading ten covering about 9%. This clonotype was sampled from a human donor with advanced basal cell or squamous cell carcinoma (not recorded which). The source was PBMCs, collected before anti-PD-1 therapy. This chain joins TRBV9 and TRBJ1-5; TRBD1 might be the D (6 bases). The CDR3 region is CASSTSTGLNQPQHF. Here the CDR3 DNA reads TGTGCCAGCAGCACCTCAACAGGGTTAAATCAGCCCCAGCATTTT.